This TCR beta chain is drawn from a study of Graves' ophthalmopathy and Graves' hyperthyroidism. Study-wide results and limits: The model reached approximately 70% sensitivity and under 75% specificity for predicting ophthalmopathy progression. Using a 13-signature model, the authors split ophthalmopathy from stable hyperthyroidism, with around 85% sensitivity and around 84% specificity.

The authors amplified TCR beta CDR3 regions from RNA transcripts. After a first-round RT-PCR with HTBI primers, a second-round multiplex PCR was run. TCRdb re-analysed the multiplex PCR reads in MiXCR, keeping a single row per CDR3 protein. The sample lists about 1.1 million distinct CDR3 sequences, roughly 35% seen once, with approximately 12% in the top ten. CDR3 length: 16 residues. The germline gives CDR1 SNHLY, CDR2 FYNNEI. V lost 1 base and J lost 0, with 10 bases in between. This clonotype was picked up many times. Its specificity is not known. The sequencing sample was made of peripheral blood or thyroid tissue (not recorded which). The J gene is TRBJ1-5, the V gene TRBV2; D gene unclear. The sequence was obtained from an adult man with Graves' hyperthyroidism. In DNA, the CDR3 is TGTGCCAGCAGTGAAGGGCCGCTCGCTAGCAATCAGCCCCAGCATTTT. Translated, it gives CASSEGPLASNQPQHF.